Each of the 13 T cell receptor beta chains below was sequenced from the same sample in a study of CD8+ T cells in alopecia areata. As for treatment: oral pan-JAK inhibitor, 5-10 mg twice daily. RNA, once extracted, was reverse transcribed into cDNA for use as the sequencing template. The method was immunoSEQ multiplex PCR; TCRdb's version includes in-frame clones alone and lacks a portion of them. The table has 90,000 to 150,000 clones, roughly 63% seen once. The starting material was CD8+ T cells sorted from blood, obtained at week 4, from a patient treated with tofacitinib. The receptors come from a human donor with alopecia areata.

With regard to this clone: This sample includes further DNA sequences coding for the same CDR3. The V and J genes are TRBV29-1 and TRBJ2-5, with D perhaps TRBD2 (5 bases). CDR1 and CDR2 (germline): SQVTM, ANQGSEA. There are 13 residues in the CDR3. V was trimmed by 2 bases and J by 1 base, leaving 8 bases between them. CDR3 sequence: CSVETGLQETQYF. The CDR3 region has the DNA TGCAGCGTTGAAACCGGACTCCAAGAGACCCAGTACTTC.

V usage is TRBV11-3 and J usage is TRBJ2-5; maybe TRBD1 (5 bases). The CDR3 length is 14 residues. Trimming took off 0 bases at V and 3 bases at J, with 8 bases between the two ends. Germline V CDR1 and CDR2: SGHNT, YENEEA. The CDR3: CASSLDREEETQYF. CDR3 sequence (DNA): TGTGCCAGCAGCTTAGACAGGGAAGAAGAGACCCAGTACTTC.

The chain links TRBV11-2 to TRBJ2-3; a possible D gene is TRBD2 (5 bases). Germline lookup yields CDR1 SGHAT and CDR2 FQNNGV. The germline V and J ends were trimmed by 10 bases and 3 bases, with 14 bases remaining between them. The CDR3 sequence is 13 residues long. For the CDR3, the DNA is TGTGCCATCCCAACCTCGGGGACAGATACGCAGTATTTT. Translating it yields CAIPTSGTDTQYF.

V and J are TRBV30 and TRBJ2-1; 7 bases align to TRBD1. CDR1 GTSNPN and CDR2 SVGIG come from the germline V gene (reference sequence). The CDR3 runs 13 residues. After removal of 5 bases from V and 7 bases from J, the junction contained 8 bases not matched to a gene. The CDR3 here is CAWALLQGNEQFF. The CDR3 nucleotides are TGTGCCTGGGCCCTCTTACAGGGGAATGAGCAGTTCTTC. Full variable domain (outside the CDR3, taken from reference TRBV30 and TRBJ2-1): SQTIHQWPATLVQPVGSPLSLECTVEGTSNPNLYWYRQAAGRGLQLLFYSVGIGQISSEVPQNLSASRPQDRQFILSSKKLLLSDSGFYLCAWALLQGNEQFFGPGTRLTVL.

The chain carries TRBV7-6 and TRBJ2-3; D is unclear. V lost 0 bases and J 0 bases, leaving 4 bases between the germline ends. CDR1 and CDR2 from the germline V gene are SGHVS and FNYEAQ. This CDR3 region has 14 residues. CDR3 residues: CASSLAASTDTQYF. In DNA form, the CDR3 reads TGTGCCAGCAGCTTAGCCGCTAGCACAGATACGCAGTATTTT.

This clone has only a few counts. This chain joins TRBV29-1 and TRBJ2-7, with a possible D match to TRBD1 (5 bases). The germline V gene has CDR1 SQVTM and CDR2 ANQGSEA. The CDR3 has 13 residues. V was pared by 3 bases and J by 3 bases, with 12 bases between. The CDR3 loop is CSVERPDSYEQYF. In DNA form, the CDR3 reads TGCAGCGTTGAGAGGCCTGACAGCTACGAGCAGTACTTC.

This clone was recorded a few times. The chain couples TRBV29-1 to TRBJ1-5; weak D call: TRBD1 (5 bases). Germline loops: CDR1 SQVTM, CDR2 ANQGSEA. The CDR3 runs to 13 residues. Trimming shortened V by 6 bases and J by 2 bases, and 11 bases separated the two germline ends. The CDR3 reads CSVGGARNQPQHF. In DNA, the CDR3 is TGCAGCGTGGGGGGAGCACGCAATCAGCCCCAGCATTTT.

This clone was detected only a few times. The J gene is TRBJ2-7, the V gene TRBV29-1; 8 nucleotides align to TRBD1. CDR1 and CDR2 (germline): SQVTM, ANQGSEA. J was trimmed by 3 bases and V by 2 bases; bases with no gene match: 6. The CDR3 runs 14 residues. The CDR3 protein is CSVESTGEDYEQYF. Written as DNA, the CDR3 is TGCAGCGTTGAATCGACAGGGGAAGACTACGAGCAGTACTTC.

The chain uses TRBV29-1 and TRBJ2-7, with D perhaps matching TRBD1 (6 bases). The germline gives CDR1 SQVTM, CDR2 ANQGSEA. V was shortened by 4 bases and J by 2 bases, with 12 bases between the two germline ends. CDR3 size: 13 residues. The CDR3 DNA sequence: TGCAGCGTTGCTAGGGGGATTACCTACGAGCAGTACTTC. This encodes CSVARGITYEQYF.

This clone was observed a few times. In DNA form, the CDR3 reads TGTGCCAGCAGCCCACGTGGGAGTAGCAATCAGCCCCAGCATTTT. Its translation: CASSPRGSSNQPQHF. J is TRBJ1-5 and V is TRBV7-9, with D unclear. The CDR3 contains 15 residues. The V and J ends lost 5 bases and 0 bases respectively, with 11 bases between them. Germline V gives CDR1 SEHNR, CDR2 FQNEAQ (reference sequence).

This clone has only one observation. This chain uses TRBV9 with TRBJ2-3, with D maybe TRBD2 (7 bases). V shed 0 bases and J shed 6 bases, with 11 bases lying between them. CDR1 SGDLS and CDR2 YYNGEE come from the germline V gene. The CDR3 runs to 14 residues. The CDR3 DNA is TGTGCCAGCAGCGTAGCTGGGGGGGCCGATACGCAGTATTTT. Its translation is CASSVAGGADTQYF.

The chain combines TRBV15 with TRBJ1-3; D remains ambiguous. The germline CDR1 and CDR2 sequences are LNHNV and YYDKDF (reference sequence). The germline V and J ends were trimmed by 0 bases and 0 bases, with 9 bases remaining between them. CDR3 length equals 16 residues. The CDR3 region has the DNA TGTGCCACCAGCAGAGATCGGGAGCTCTCTGGAAACACCATATATTTT. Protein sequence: CATSRDRELSGNTIYF. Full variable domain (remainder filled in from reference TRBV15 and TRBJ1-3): DAMVIQNPRYQVTQFGKPVTLSCSQTLNHNVMYWYQQKSSQAPKLLFHYYDKDFNNEADTPDNFQSRRPNTSFCFLDIRSPGLGDTAMYLCATSRDRELSGNTIYFGEGSWLTVV.

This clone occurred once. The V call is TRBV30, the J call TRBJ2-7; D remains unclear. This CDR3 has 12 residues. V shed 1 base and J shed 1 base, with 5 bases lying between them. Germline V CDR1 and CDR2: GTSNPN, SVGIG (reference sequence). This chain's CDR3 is CAWSDRSYEQYF. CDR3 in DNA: TGTGCCTGGAGTGACAGATCCTACGAGCAGTACTTC.